The next 20 T cell receptor beta chains were all read from a single sample in a study of cytomegalovirus exposure and HLA in healthy donors. Use of 60 Vbeta and 13 Jbeta primers characterized the PCR. The method was immunoSEQ multiplex PCR; TCRdb's version includes in-frame clones alone and lacks a portion of them. The sample yields 34,000 or so clones, of which the top ten take up roughly 2%. The sequencing sample was made of PBMCs. The receptors originated from a woman in her thirties or forties in good health and CMV-seropositive.

The chain recombines TRBV6-5 with TRBJ2-1, with D unresolved. The CDR3 has 13 amino acids. V was pared by 0 bases and J by 7 bases, with 7 bases between. Germline V gives CDR1 MNHEY, CDR2 SVGAGI. The CDR3 loop is CASSYSTGNEQFF. CDR3 nucleotides: TGTGCCAGCAGTTACTCGACTGGGAATGAGCAGTTCTTC.

The chain combines TRBV7-2 with TRBJ1-6, with TRBD1 matching 8 bases. Germline CDR1 reads SGHTA; CDR2 reads FQGNSA. This CDR3 contains 14 residues. V was clipped by 5 bases and J by 10 bases; unmatched bases: 7. CDR3 loop: CASSQDRVGSPLHF. The CDR3 coding sequence is TGTGCCAGCAGCCAGGACAGGGTAGGGTCACCCCTCCACTTT. Full variable domain (outside the CDR3, taken from reference TRBV7-2 and TRBJ1-6): GAGVSQSPSNKVTEKGKDVELRCDPISGHTALYWYRQSLGQGLEFLIYFQGNSAPDKSGLPSDRFSAERTGGSVSTLTIQRTQQEDSAVYLCASSQDRVGSPLHFGNGTRLTVT.

The chain couples TRBV28 to TRBJ1-2, with TRBD1 identical over 7 bases. V was pared by 9 bases and J by 4 bases, with 2 bases of the junction left unmatched. Germline V lookup: CDR1 MDHEN, CDR2 SYDVKM. This CDR3 is built from 11 residues. CDR3 DNA sequence: TGTGCCAGTGGGACAGCCTATGGCTACACCTTC. This sequence encodes CASGTAYGYTF.

The V and J genes are TRBV9 and TRBJ1-1; 8 bases match TRBD1. V shed 0 bases, J shed 8 bases, and the junction held 3 bases outside the gene matches. This CDR3 has 13 residues. The germline V gene encodes CDR1 SGDLS and CDR2 YYNGEE. CDR3 loop: CASSVVQGVEAFF. In DNA form, the CDR3 reads TGTGCCAGCAGCGTAGTACAGGGGGTAGAAGCTTTCTTT.

V and J are TRBV11-2 and TRBJ2-1; 11 bases agree with TRBD2. J lost 7 bases, V lost 4 bases, and 15 bases had no gene match. There are 18 residues in the CDR3. Germline V CDR1 and CDR2: SGHAT, FQNNGV. In nucleotides, the CDR3 is TGTGCCAGCAGCTCAAGAGCCTTAGCGGGAGGGATGGAGAATGAGCAGTTCTTC. Amino acids: CASSSRALAGGMENEQFF.

This rearrangement joins TRBV5-6 to TRBJ1-2; TRBD1 matches at 8 bases. The germline V gene has CDR1 SGHDT and CDR2 YYEEEE. After removal of 0 bases from V and 3 bases from J, the junction contained 4 bases not matched to a gene. The CDR3 loop spans 15 amino acids. The chain's CDR3 is CASSLALTGDYGYTF. In DNA, the CDR3 is TGTGCCAGCAGCTTGGCCTTGACAGGGGACTATGGCTACACCTTC.

The chain carries TRBV5-1 and TRBJ2-3; 8 bases map to TRBD1. This CDR3 contains 15 residues. V was pared by 4 bases and J by 2 bases, with 6 bases of the junction left unmatched. Germline V lookup: CDR1 SGHRS, CDR2 YFSETQ. CDR3 DNA sequence: TGCGCCAGCAGCCTCCAGGGGGCTCCCACAGATACGCAGTATTTT. Its translation: CASSLQGAPTDTQYF.

This chain uses TRBV18 with TRBJ2-1; 9 nucleotides line up with TRBD1. The trim removed 3 bases at V and 5 bases at J, leaving 5 bases unmatched. This CDR3 region has 15 residues. The V gene's germline CDR1 is KGHSH and CDR2 LQKENI. In nucleotides, the CDR3 is TGTGCCAGCTCACCGGACAGGGGTTTCGACAATGAGCAGTTCTTC. Amino acids: CASSPDRGFDNEQFF.

The chain combines TRBV29-1 with TRBJ2-5; D is perhaps TRBD2 (5 bases). The CDR3 contains 14 residues. Germline V lookup: CDR1 SQVTM, CDR2 ANQGSEA. Between the trimmed V and J ends, which lost 5 bases and 1 base, there was a span of 14 bases. The CDR3 region has the DNA TGCAGCGTTTCAAGCGGATCATTCCAAGAGACCCAGTACTTC. Translated: CSVSSGSFQETQYF.

This chain uses TRBV11-2 with TRBJ2-7, with D unclear. The V end was cut by 1 base, the J end by 1 base, with 2 bases between. Germline V lookup: CDR1 SGHAT, CDR2 FQNNGV. CDR3 length equals 12 residues. The chain's CDR3 is CASSLASYEQYF. The CDR3 region has the DNA TGTGCCAGCAGCTTAGCGTCCTACGAGCAGTACTTC.

The chain recombines TRBV2 with TRBJ1-5; D possibly corresponds to TRBD1 (6 bases). CDR1 is SNHLY, CDR2 FYNNEI, per germline. V lost 8 bases and J lost 8, with 19 bases in between. CDR3 length equals 14 residues. The CDR3 loop reads CASGLGAGNKPQHF. The CDR3 bases are TGTGCCAGCGGGTTGGGGGCTGGTAATAAGCCCCAGCATTTT.

The genes are TRBV6-6 and TRBJ2-7; D remains unclear. V gave up 5 bases and J gave up 6 bases, with 14 bases separating them. The CDR3 sequence is 13 residues long. Germline CDR1 MNHNY, CDR2 SVGAGI (reference sequence). CDR3 bases: TGTGCCAGCAGTCTGGTTTATCCGAGCGAGCAGTACTTC. Translated, it gives CASSLVYPSEQYF.

V gene TRBV15 combines with J gene TRBJ2-2, with 8 bases that match TRBD2. Germline CDR1 and CDR2: LNHNV and YYDKDF (reference sequence). The CDR3 covers 15 residues. Trimming cost V 5 bases and J 5 bases; bases outside gene matches: 7. CDR3 bases: TGTGCCACCAGCGGGCGGGGGGCCGGGACCGGGGAGCTGTTTTTT. Protein: CATSGRGAGTGELFF. Based on the CDR3 plus reference TRBV15 and TRBJ2-2, the full variable domain is DAMVIQNPRYQVTQFGKPVTLSCSQTLNHNVMYWYQQKSSQAPKLLFHYYDKDFNNEADTPDNFQSRRPNTSFCFLDIRSPGLGDTAMYLCATSGRGAGTGELFFGEGSRLTVL.

This chain uses TRBV7-7 with TRBJ2-1, with TRBD1 identical over 8 bases. The CDR3 spans 15 residues. The V segment lost 1 base and the J segment 4 bases; nucleotides outside the gene matches: 3. In germline, CDR1 is SSHAT, CDR2 FNYEAQ (reference sequence). Here the CDR3 reads CASSLDRGEYNEQFF. The CDR3 coding sequence is TGTGCCAGCAGCTTAGACAGGGGGGAATACAATGAGCAGTTCTTC.

This rearrangement joins TRBV5-4 to TRBJ1-2; TRBD1 matches at 9 bases. CDR1 and CDR2 from the germline V gene are SGHNT and YYREEE (reference sequence). This CDR3 region has 14 residues. V lost 4 bases, J lost 4 bases, and 5 bases stayed unmatched. The CDR3 reads CASSPRDRAYGYTF. The DNA of the CDR3 is TGTGCCAGCAGCCCTAGGGACAGGGCCTATGGCTACACCTTC.

V and J are TRBV4-3 and TRBJ2-7, with 14 bases fitting TRBD2. The CDR3 covers 14 residues. The germline V gene encodes CDR1 LGHNA and CDR2 YSLEER. The trim removed 4 bases at V and 6 bases at J, leaving 2 bases unmatched. The CDR3 bases are TGCGCCAGCAGCCTAGGGACTAGCGGGAGCGAGCAGTACTTC. Its protein is CASSLGTSGSEQYF.

The chain carries TRBV10-3 and TRBJ2-7; 9 nucleotides line up with TRBD1. There are 13 residues in the CDR3. Germline CDR1 and CDR2: ENHRY and SYGVKD. With V trimmed by 10 bases and J by 0 bases, 4 bases remained unmatched. The CDR3 sequence: CASLDRGSYEQYF. The DNA for the CDR3 is TGTGCCAGCCTGGACAGGGGCTCCTACGAGCAGTACTTC.

The V gene is TRBV5-1, the J gene TRBJ2-3, with D possibly being TRBD1 (5 bases). Germline-derived CDR1 and CDR2 are SGHRS and YFSETQ. Trimming cost V 2 bases and J 0 bases, with 10 bases left between them. This CDR3 region has 15 residues. The CDR3 DNA is TGCGCCAGCAGCTTAGGCAGGGTTAGCACAGATACGCAGTATTTT. Protein: CASSLGRVSTDTQYF.

The chain has TRBV7-2 and TRBJ2-5; TRBD2 aligns across 7 bases. Germline CDR1 reads SGHTA; CDR2 reads FQGNSA. The V segment lost 4 bases and the J segment 5 bases; nucleotides outside the gene matches: 7. This CDR3 region has 14 residues. The CDR3 sequence is CASSSQGGIETQYF. DNA of the CDR3: TGTGCCAGCAGCTCCCAGGGAGGGATCGAGACCCAGTACTTC.

The chain links TRBV9 to TRBJ2-5; no definite D call. Near its end, the DNA agrees better with TRBJ2-7, so the J call may be wrong. The CDR3 sequence is 14 residues long. Germline CDR1 SGDLS, CDR2 YYNGEE. CDR3 residues: CASSPESPVYEQYF. The CDR3 region has the DNA TGTGCCAGCAGCCCCGAGTCACCTGTCTACGAGCAGTACTTC.